This T cell receptor (beta chain) was captured by sequencing in a study of PD-1 blockade in classical Hodgkin lymphoma. Whole-study context: It was nivolumab at 3 mg/kg, given intravenously every 2 weeks, that patients received. Study observations and caveats: In newly diagnosed patients, baseline TCR diversity was reportedly below that of healthy donors. Baseline diversity was lower in partial responders and progressors than complete responders.

Each patient experienced a relapse that followed autologous stem cell transplantation, and brentuximab vedotin exposure varied. Relapsed/refractory classical Hodgkin lymphoma patients had complete, partial or progressive responses. As to this clone: Its antigen is not identified.

Trimming shortened V by 4 bases and J by 2 bases, and 12 bases separated the two germline ends. CDR1 and CDR2 (germline): SGDLS, YYNGEE. The CDR3 extends over 14 amino acids. Method: immunoSEQ multiplex PCR; TCRdb's copy keeps in-frame clones and lacks some. This sample has 90,000 to 100,000 clones, with roughly 92% found just once. The chain uses TRBV9 and TRBJ1-2; no clear D. This sample comprised peripheral blood mononuclear cells (PBMCs), obtained at baseline. The receptor was derived from a human donor with classical Hodgkin lymphoma. DNA of the CDR3: TGTGCCAGCAGCTCACGCGGAGAGAACTATGGCTACACCTTC. As protein: CASSSRGENYGYTF. Using reference TRBV9 and TRBJ1-2 for the parts outside the CDR3, the full variable domain is DSGVTQTPKHLITATGQRVTLRCSPRSGDLSVYWYQQSLDQGLQFLIQYYNGEERAKGNILERFSAQQFPDLHSELNLSSLELGDSALYFCASSSRGENYGYTFGSGTRLTVV.